This T cell receptor (beta chain) originates from a study of T-cell reconstitution after alpha-beta-depleted transplantation in children. Overall study findings and caveats: The origin of high day-60 TCRbeta diversity in some patients lay in surviving recipient T cells and thymic progenitors. Alpha-beta T cells about two months after transplant reportedly derived from several hundred expanded graft clones.

The CDR3 length is 16 residues. V was trimmed by 1 base and J by 2 bases, leaving 13 bases between them. From germline, CDR1 is KGHDR and CDR2 SFDVKD. The table lists this clonotype with a few counts. Its antigen remains unidentified. Unique molecular identifiers were incorporated into the prepared TCRbeta library. One entry per CDR3 protein, called by TCRdb with MiXCR from the PCR reads. The sample consists of about 980,000 distinct CDR3 sequences, about 31% of them appearing once. This chain uses TRBV24-1 with TRBJ2-5; D not resolved. The receptor's source is a boy under two years old who had a stem cell transplant for SCID, so the T cells may come from the graft donor. Sequenced here: PBMCs, mostly from graft donor cells, sampled 360 days after TCRalphabeta/CD19-depleted stem cell transplant. Here the CDR3 DNA reads TGTGCCACCAGTGATTTTAGTAGTGCGGCACAAGAGACCCAGTACTTC. Its protein is CATSDFSSAAQETQYF.